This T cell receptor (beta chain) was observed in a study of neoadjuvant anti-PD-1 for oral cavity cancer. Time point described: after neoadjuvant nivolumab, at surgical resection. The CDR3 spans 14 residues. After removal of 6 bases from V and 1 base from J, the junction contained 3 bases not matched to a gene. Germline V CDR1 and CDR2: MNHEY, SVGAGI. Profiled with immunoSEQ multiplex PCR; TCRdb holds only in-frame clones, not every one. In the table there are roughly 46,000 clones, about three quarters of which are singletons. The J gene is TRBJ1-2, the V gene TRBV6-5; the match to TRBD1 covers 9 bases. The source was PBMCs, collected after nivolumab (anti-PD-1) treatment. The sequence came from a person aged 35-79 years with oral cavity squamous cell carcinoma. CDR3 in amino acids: CASRGTGNNYGYTF. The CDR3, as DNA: TGTGCCAGCAGGGGGACAGGGAATAACTATGGCTACACCTTC.